The clone carrying this TCR beta chain was seen only once. The record originates from a study of blood T cell repertoires in COVID-19. In the study overall: Italy, Spain and the United States were the sources of the convalescent and acute COVID-19 samples. The analysed material was cDNA or gDNA that came from T cells, B-cell-depleted T cells, or PBMCs.

The germline gives CDR1 MGHRA, CDR2 YSYEKL. Trimming removed 1 base from V and 4 bases from J, with 16 bases in between. The CDR3 runs 17 residues. Study processing details: Estimation of nucleated cell counts was performed using reference gene primer amplification. Sequencing used immunoSEQ multiplex PCR; TCRdb keeps in-frame clones, though not all of them. D and trimming were read from the DNA, whereas the V and J calls and clone size are those reported in that table. Of approximately 100,000 clones in the sample, approximately 82% were seen once. The sequence was obtained from a man aged 70-80 years with acute or convalescent COVID-19. The V gene is TRBV4-1, the J gene TRBJ1-4; TRBD1 is a possible D gene (5 bases). The specimen sequenced was peripheral blood. The CDR3 DNA sequence: TGCGCCAGCAGCCAAGTAGGGGCGGGGCGAAATAATGAAAAACTGTTTTTT. Translation: CASSQVGAGRNNEKLFF.